This entry features one T cell receptor (beta chain) sequence. Its antigen is as yet unknown. PCR employed 60 Vbeta and 13 Jbeta primers. TCRdb's copy holds only in-frame clones and misses some; the assay was immunoSEQ multiplex PCR. The sample table sets out approximately 200,000 clones. The sample belongs to a study of cytomegalovirus exposure and HLA in healthy donors. Trimming removed 1 base from V and 1 base from J; junction bases left unmatched: 6. This CDR3 is built from 16 residues. Per the germline V gene, CDR1 is MNHNS and CDR2 is SASEGT. Findings and limits, study-wide: In vitro experiments confirmed that three CMV-associated chains were specific for CMV antigens.

The chain joins TRBV6-1 to TRBJ2-7; 8 bases fit TRBD2. This sequence originates from a boy aged 5 to 17 in good health and CMV-seronegative. Source material: PBMCs. CDR3 nucleotide sequence: TGTGCCAGCAGTGAAGTATGGCGGGGGGTATCCTACGAGCAGTACTTC. It encodes CASSEVWRGVSYEQYF.